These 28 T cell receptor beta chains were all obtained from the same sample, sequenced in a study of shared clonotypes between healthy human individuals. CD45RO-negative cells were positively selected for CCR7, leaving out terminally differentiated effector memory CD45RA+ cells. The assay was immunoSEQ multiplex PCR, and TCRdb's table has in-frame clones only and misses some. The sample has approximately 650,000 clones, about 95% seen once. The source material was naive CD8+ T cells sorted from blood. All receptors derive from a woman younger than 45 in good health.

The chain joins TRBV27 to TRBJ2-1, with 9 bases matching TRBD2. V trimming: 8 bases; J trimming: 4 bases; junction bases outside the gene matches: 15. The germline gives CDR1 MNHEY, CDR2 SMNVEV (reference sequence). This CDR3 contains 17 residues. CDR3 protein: CASRSGSYLFKYNEQFF. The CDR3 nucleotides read TGTGCCAGCCGTAGCGGGAGCTATCTTTTTAAATACAATGAGCAGTTCTTC.

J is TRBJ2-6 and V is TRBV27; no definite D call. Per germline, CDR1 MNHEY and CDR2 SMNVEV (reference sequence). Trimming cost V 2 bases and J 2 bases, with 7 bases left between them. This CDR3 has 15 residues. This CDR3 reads CASSLNVAGANVLTF. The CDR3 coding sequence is TGTGCCAGCAGTTTAAACGTAGCTGGGGCCAACGTCCTGACTTTC. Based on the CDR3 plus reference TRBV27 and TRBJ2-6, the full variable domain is EAQVTQNPRYLITVTGKKLTVTCSQNMNHEYMSWYRQDPGLGLRQIYYSMNVEVTDKGDVPEGYKVSRKEKRNFPLILESPSPNQTSLYFCASSLNVAGANVLTFGAGSRLTVL.

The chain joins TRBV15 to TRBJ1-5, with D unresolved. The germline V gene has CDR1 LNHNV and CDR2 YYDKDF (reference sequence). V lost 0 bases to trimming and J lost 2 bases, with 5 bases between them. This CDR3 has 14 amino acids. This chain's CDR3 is CATSRDLGNQPQHF. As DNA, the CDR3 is TGTGCCACCAGCAGAGATCTGGGCAATCAGCCCCAGCATTTT.

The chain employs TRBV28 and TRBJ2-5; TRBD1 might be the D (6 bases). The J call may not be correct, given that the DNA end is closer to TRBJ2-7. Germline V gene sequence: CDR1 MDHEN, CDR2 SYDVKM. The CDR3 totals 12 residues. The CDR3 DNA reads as TGTGCCAGCAGCGACAGGTTCCACGAGCAGTACTTC. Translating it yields CASSDRFHEQYF.

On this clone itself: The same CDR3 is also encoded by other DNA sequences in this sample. The CDR3 DNA sequence: TGCAGCGCAACGGACAGCTACGAGCAGTACTTC. Amino acid sequence: CSATDSYEQYF. V is TRBV29-1 and J is TRBJ2-7; possible D gene TRBD1, 6 bases. This CDR3 region has 11 residues. From germline, CDR1 is SQVTM and CDR2 ANQGSEA. V lost 7 bases and J lost 3, with 10 bases in between.

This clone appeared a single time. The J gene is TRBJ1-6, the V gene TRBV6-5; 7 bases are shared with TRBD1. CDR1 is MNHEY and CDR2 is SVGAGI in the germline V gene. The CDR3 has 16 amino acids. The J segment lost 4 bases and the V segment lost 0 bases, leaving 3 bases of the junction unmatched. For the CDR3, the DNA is TGTGCCAGCAGTTACTCCGGGGGACAGTATAATTCACCCCTCCACTTT. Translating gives CASSYSGGQYNSPLHF.

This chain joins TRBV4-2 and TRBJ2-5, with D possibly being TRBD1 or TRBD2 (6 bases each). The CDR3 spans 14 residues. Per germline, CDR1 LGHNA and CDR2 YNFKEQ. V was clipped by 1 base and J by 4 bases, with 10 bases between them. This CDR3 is CASSQGKGGETQYF. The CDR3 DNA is TGTGCCAGCAGCCAAGGAAAGGGGGGAGAGACCCAGTACTTC.

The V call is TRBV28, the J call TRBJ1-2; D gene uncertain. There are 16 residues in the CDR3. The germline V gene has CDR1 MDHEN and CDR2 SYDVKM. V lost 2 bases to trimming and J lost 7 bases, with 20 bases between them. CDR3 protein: CASSLAHAVPLGGYTF. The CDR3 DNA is TGTGCCAGCAGTTTAGCACACGCGGTCCCTCTTGGTGGCTACACCTTC.

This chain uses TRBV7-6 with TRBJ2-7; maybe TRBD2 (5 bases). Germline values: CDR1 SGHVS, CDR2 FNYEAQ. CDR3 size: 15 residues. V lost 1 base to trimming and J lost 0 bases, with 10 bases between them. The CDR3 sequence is CASSLGVRGSYEQYF. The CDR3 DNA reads TGTGCCAGCAGCTTAGGTGTCCGGGGCTCCTACGAGCAGTACTTC.

This CDR3 reads CASSFGIPGGNTEAFF. In DNA, the CDR3 is TGTGCCAGCAGTTTTGGTATCCCAGGGGGGAACACTGAAGCTTTCTTT. This rearrangement joins TRBV27 to TRBJ1-1, with TRBD1 matching over 7 bases. The germline V gene has CDR1 MNHEY and CDR2 SMNVEV (reference sequence). With V trimmed by 3 bases and J by 1 base, 8 bases remained unmatched. CDR3 length: 16 residues.

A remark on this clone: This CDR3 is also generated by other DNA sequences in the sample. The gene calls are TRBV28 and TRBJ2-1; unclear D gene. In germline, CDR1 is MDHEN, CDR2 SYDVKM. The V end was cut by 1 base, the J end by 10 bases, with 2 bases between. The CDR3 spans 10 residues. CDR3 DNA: TGTGCCAGCAGTTTATCGGAGCAGTTCTTC. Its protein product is CASSLSEQFF.

CDR3 nucleotide sequence: TGTGCCAGCAGTACATATGGGAACGGGTACGAGCAGTACTTC. It specifies CASSTYGNGYEQYF. J is TRBJ2-7 and V is TRBV9; no definite D call. Germline V gene sequence: CDR1 SGDLS, CDR2 YYNGEE. The CDR3 is 14 residues long. Trimming shortened V by 5 bases and J by 4 bases, and 16 bases separated the two germline ends. Combining the CDR3 with reference TRBV9 and TRBJ2-7 gives the whole variable domain DSGVTQTPKHLITATGQRVTLRCSPRSGDLSVYWYQQSLDQGLQFLIQYYNGEERAKGNILERFSAQQFPDLHSELNLSSLELGDSALYFCASSTYGNGYEQYFGPGTRLTVT.

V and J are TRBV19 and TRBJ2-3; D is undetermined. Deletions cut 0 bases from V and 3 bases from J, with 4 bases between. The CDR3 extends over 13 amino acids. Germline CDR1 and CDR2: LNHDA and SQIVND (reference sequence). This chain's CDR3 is CASSIEVTDTQYF. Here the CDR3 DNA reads TGTGCCAGTAGTATAGAGGTTACAGATACGCAGTATTTT.

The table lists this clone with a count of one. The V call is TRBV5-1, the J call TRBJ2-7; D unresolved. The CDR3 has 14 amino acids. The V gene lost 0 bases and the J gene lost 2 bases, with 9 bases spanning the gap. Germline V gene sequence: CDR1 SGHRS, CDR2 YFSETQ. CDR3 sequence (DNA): TGCGCCAGCAGCTTGGTTCGGGTACCCTACGAGCAGTACTTC. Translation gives CASSLVRVPYEQYF.

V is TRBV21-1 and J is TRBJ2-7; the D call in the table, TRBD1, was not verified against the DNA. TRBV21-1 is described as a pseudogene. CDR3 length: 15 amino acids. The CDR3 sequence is CASSKAGTGPYEQYF. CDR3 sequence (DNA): TGTGCCAGCAGCAAAGCTGGGACAGGACCCTACGAGCAGTACTTC.

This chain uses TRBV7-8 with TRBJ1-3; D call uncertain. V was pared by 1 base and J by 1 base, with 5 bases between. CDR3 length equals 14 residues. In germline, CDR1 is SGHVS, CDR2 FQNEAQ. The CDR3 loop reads CASSLDSSGNTIYF. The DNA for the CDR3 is TGTGCCAGCAGCTTAGACAGTTCTGGAAACACCATATATTTT.

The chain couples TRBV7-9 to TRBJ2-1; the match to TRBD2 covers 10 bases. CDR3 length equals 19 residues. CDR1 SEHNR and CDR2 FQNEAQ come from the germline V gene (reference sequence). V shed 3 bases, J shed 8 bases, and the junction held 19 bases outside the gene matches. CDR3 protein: CASSFPVRAKREGPYEQFF. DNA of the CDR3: TGTGCCAGCAGCTTCCCCGTAAGGGCCAAGCGGGAGGGCCCCTATGAGCAGTTCTTC.

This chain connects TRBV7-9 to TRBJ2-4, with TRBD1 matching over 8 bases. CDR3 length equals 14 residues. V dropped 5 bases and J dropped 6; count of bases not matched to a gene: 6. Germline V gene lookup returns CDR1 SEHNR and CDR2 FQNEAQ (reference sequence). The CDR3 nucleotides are TGTGCCAGCAGCCAGACCCAGGGGGCAAACATTCAGTACTTC. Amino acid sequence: CASSQTQGANIQYF.

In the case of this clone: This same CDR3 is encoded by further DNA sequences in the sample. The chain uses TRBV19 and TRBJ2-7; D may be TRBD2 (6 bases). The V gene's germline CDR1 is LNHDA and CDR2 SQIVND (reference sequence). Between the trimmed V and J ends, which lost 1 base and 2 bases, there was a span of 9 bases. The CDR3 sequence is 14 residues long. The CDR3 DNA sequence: TGTGCCAGTAGTATAGGGCGGGGAGCCTACGAGCAGTACTTC. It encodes CASSIGRGAYEQYF.

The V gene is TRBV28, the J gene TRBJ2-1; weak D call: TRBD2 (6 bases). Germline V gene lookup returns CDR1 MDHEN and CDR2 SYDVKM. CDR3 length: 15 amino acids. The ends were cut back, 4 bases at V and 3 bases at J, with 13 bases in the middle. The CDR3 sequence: CASSYPRGGYNEQFF. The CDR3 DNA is TGTGCCAGCAGTTACCCCCGGGGAGGCTACAATGAGCAGTTCTTC.

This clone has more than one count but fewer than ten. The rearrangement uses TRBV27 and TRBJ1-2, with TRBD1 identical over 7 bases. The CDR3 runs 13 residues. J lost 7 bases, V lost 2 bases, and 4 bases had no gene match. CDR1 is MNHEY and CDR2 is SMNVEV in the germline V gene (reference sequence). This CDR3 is CASSLAGDSGYTF. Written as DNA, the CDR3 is TGTGCCAGCAGTTTAGCAGGGGACAGTGGCTACACCTTC.

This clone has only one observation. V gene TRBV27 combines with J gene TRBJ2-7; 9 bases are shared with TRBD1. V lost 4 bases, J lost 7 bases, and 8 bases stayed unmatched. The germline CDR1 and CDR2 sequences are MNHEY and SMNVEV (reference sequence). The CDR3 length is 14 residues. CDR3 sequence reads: CASSSGTGLGEQYF. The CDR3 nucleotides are TGTGCCAGCAGTTCCGGGACAGGGTTGGGGGAGCAGTACTTC.

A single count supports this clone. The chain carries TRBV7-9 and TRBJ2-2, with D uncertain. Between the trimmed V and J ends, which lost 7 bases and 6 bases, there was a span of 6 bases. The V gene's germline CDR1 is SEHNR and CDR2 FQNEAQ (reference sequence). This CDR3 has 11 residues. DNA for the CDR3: TGTGCCAGCACCCCATCCGGGGAGCTGTTTTTT. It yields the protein CASTPSGELFF.

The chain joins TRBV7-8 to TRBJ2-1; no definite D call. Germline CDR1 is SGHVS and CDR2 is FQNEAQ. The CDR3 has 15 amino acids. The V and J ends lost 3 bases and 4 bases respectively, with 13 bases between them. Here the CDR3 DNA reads TGTGCCAGCAGCTTCGGTGACGGAGAATACAATGAGCAGTTCTTC. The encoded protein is CASSFGDGEYNEQFF.

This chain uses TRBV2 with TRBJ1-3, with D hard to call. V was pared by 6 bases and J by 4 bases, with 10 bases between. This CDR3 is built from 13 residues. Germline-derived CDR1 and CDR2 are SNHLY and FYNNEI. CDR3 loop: CASRADSGNTIYF. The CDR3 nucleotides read TGTGCCAGCAGAGCAGACTCAGGAAACACCATATATTTT.

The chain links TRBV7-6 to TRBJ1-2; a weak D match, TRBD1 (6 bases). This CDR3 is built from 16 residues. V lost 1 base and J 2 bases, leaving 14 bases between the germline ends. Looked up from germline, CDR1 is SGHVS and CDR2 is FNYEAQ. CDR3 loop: CASSLVTEGGNYGYTF. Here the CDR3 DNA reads TGTGCCAGCAGCTTAGTAACCGAGGGGGGGAACTATGGCTACACCTTC.

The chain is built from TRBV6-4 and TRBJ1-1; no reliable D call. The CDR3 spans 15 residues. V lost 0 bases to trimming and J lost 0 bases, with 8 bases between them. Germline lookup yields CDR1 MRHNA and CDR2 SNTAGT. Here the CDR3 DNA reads TGTGCCAGCAGTGACTCGAGGATTATGAACACTGAAGCTTTCTTT. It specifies CASSDSRIMNTEAFF.

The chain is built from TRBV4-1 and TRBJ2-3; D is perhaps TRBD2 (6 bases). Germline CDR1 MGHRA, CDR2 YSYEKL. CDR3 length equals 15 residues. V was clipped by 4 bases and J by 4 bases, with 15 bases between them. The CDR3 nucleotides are TGCGCCAGCAGCCCGGTCCCGGGAGCCCCAGATACGCAGTATTTT. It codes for CASSPVPGAPDTQYF.